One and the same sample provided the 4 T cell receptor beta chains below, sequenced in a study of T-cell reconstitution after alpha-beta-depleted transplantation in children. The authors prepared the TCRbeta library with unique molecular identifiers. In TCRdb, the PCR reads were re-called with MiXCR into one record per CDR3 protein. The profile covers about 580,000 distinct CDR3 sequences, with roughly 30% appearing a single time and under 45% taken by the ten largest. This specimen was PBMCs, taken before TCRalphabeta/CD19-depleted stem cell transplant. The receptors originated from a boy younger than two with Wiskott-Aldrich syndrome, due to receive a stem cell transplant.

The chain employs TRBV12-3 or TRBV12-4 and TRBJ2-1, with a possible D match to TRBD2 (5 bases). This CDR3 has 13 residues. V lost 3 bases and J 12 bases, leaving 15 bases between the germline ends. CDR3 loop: CASSFGIAVGQFF. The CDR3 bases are TGTGCCAGCAGTTTCGGGATAGCAGTGGGGCAGTTCTTC.

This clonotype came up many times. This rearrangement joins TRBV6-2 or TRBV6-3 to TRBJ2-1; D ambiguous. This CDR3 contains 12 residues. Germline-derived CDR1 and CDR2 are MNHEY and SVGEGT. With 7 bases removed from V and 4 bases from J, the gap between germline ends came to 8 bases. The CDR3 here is CASTGQYNEQFF. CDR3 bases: TGTGCCAGCACGGGCCAGTACAATGAGCAGTTCTTC.

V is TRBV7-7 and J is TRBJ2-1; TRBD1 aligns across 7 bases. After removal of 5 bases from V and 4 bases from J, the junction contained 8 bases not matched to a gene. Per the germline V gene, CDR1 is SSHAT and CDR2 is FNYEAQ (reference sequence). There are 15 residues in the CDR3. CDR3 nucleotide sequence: TGTGCCAGCAGCCCGACAGGGAAGCGGTACAATGAGCAGTTCTTC. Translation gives CASSPTGKRYNEQFF. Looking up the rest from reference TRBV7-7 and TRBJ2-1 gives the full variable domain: GAGVSQSPRYKVTKRGQDVTLRCDPISSHATLYWYQQALGQGPEFLTYFNYEAQPDKSGLPSDRFSAERPEGSISTLTIQRTEQRDSAMYRCASSPTGKRYNEQFFGPGTRLTVL.

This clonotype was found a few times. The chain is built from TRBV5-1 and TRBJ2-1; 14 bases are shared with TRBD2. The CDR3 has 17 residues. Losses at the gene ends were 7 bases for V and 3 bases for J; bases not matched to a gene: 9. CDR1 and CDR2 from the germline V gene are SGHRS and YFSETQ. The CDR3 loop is CASAGTSGSSYYNEQFF. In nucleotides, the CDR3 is TGCGCCAGCGCCGGGACTAGCGGGAGTTCTTACTACAATGAGCAGTTCTTC.